Sequencing of this TCR beta chain was carried out in a study of identical twins. Study observations and caveats: For monozygotic twins, models underestimated out-of-frame TCR alpha sharing.

Each CDR3 protein gets one entry after TCRdb re-called the 5' RACE reads with MiXCR. The sample lists some 1,600,000 distinct CDR3 sequences; about 30% were seen once. This clonotype was counted ten times or more. What it binds is unknown. Trimming removed 3 bases at V and 5 bases at J, with 11 bases between. The CDR3 length is 13 residues. The germline gives CDR1 MNHEY, CDR2 SMNVEV (reference sequence). The sequence came from a newborn girl in good health. The chain is built from TRBV27 and TRBJ2-7, with D perhaps being TRBD1 or TRBD2 (6 bases each). Sample: cord blood. CDR3: CASSFGGGNEQYF. In nucleotides, the CDR3 is TGTGCCAGCAGTTTTGGGGGCGGGAACGAGCAGTACTTC.